This T cell receptor beta chain was retrieved from a study of shared clonotypes between healthy human individuals. The V gene lost 4 bases and the J gene lost 0 bases, with 13 bases spanning the gap. Germline CDR1 reads MNHEY; CDR2 reads SVGAGI. This CDR3 has 16 residues. Each donor was a Caucasian adult residing in Nashville, Tennessee. At a deep level, the assay was run. TCRdb's copy holds only in-frame clones and misses some; the assay was immunoSEQ multiplex PCR. Of approximately 2.5 million clones in the sample, roughly 93% were seen once. The specimen sequenced was naive CD4+ T cells from PBMCs. As to subset: CD45RA+ positively selected. V gene TRBV6-5 combines with J gene TRBJ1-5; a weak D match, TRBD1 (5 bases). The receptor was isolated from a man aged 18 to 30 in good health. Some clones in this sample may be carry-over from other donors' samples. The CDR3 coding sequence is TGTGCCAGCAGTTCTGGGGGAACTCATAGCAATCAGCCCCAGCATTTT. Its translation is CASSSGGTHSNQPQHF.